This T cell receptor (beta chain) was recorded in a study of blood T cell repertoires in COVID-19. Study information: Samples taken during acute and convalescent COVID-19 were collected in the United States, Italy and Spain.

The CDR3 has 16 amino acids. Germline loops: CDR1 LGHNA, CDR2 YSLEER. The V gene end was trimmed by 2 bases and the J gene end by 8 bases; junction bases not matched to a gene: 11. The protocol was immunoSEQ multiplex PCR, while the TCRdb copy is restricted to in-frame clones and leaves out a portion. The table shows around 200,000 clones, with approximately 90% occurring only once. This chain uses TRBV4-3 with TRBJ2-7; 11 nucleotides line up with TRBD1. The source is a woman aged 18-35 years who had recovered from COVID-19. Material for sequencing was peripheral blood. The CDR3 protein is CASSQSIGTGGKKQYF. The CDR3 nucleotides read TGCGCCAGCAGCCAATCGATCGGGACAGGGGGTAAGAAGCAGTACTTC.